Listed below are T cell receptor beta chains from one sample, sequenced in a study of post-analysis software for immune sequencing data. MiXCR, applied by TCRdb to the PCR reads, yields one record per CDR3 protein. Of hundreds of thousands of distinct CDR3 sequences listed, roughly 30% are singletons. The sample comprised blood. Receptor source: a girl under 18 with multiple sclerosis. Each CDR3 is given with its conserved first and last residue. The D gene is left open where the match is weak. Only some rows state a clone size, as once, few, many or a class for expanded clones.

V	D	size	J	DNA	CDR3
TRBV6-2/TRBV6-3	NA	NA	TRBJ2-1	TGTGCCAGTGGATCCCGCTACAATGAGCAGTTCTTC	CASGSRYNEQFF
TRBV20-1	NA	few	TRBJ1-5	TGCAGTGGCGGGACAACCCGAAAGGATCAGCCCCAGCATTTT	CSGGTTRKDQPQHF
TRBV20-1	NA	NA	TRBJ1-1	TGCAGTGCTAGTGAGGGGATGAACACTGAAGCTTTCTTT	CSASEGMNTEAFF
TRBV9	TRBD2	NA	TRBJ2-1	TGTGCCGGCAGCGTAGCCGGGACTAGCTACAATGAGCAGTTCTTC	CAGSVAGTSYNEQFF
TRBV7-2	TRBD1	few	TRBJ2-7	TGTGCCAGCAGCCAACAAGGGACAGGGACCTACGAGCAGTACTTC	CASSQQGTGTYEQYF
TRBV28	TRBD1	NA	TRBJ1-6	TGTGCCAGCCGCGACAGGGCTCTTTGGCCCCTCCACTTT	CASRDRALWPLHF
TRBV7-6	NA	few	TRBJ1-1	TGTGCCAGCAGCTTAGCGCGGATTGGGTACACTGAAGCTTTCTTT	CASSLARIGYTEAFF
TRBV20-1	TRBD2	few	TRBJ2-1	TGCAGTGCTAGATCTAGCGGGACCTACAATGAGCAGTTCTTC	CSARSSGTYNEQFF
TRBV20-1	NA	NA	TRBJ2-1	TGCAGTGCTCTGGGGGGCTTCGGGGGCTCCTACAATGAGCAGTTCTTC	CSALGGFGGSYNEQFF
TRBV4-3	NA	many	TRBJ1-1	TGCGCCAGCAGCCAAGATCGCGGAGGGACTGAAGCTTTCTTT	CASSQDRGGTEAFF
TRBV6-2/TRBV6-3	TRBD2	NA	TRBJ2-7	TGTGCCAGCAGCCACGTGGGACCGGGGGGTTTGGGTCTAGCGGCCCGCGGAGCCTACGAGCAGTACTTC	CASSHVGPGGLGLAARGAYEQYF
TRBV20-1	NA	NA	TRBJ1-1	TGCAGTGCTAGAGCACCGCTACAGAACACTGAAGCTTTCTTT	CSARAPLQNTEAFF
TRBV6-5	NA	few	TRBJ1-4	TGTGCCAGCCGGGACTTAAGACAGGAAGCTAATGAAAAACTGTTTTTT	CASRDLRQEANEKLFF
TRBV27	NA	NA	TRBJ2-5	TGTGCCAGCAGTTTAACAGGATACCCAAAGGAGACCCAGTACTTC	CASSLTGYPKETQYF
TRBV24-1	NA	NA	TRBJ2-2	TGTGCCACCAGTCCAACAGGGACGTACACCGGGGAGCTGTTTTTT	CATSPTGTYTGELFF
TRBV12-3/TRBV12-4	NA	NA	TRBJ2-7	TGTGCCAGCAGTTCAGAGACCCCCTACGAGCAGTACTTC	CASSSETPYEQYF
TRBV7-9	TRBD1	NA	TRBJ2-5	TGTGCCGGAACCCCGGGACAGGGGTCCGAAGAGACCCAGTACTTC	CAGTPGQGSEETQYF
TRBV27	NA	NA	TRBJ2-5	TGTGCCAGCAGTTTAAGAGTACGGAGCGCCTTGGGGGAAGAGACCCAGTACTTC	CASSLRVRSALGEETQYF
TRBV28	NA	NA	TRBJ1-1	TGTGCCACAGGGCCAGGGTTGCCTGAAGCTTTCTTT	CATGPGLPEAFF
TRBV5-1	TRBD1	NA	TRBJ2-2	TGCGCCAGCAGCTTGGGACAGGGGCGCCCGAACACCGGGGAGCTGTTTTTT	CASSLGQGRPNTGELFF
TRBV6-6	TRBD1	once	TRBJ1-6	TGCGCCAGCAGCCCCGCGGACAGGGATAATTCACCCCTCCACTTT	CASSPADRDNSPLHF
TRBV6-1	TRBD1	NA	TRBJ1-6	TGTGCCAGCAGTAGAGGGACAGGTCGCTATGGCTCCTATAATTCACCCCTCCACTTT	CASSRGTGRYGSYNSPLHF
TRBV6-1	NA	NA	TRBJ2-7	TGTGCCAGCAGTGAAATAGCGGCCGATCCCCCCTACGAGCAGTACTTC	CASSEIAADPPYEQYF
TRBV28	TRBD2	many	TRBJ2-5	TGTGCCAGCAGTCGGGAGGGCCTTGAGACCCAGTACTTC	CASSREGLETQYF
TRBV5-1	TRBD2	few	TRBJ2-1	TGCGCCAGCAGCTTGTTTGCGGGAGGATCTCGTGAGCAGTTCTTC	CASSLFAGGSREQFF
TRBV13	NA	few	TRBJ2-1	TGTGCCAGCAGCTTAGAGGCAGGGTCGGAGTTCTTC	CASSLEAGSEFF
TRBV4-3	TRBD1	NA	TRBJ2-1	TGCGCCAGCAGCCCCGATCCGGGACAGGTCTACAATGAGCAGTTCTTC	CASSPDPGQVYNEQFF
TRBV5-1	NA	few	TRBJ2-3	TGCGCCAGCAGCGGCACTACCCAGGGCGATACGCAGTATTTT	CASSGTTQGDTQYF
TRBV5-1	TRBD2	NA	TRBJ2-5	TGCGCCAGCAGCTTGGGTTCTAGCGGCCAAGAGACCCAGTACTTC	CASSLGSSGQETQYF
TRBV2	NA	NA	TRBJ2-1	TGTGCCAGCAGTGAAGCCCTCGGGCTGTCTCTATCAGACAATGAGCAGTTCTTC	CASSEALGLSLSDNEQFF
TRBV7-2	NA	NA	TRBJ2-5	TGTGCCAGCAGCCTAATGACGGAGTCTCTGGAGACCCAGTACTTC	CASSLMTESLETQYF
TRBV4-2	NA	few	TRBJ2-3	TGTGCCAGCAGCCGGGGGTTGGGGAATACGCAGTATTTT	CASSRGLGNTQYF
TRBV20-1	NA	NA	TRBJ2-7	TGCAGTGCTAGAGGAGGGCGGAACTACGAGCAGGACTTC	CSARGGRNYEQDF
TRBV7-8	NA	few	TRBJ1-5	TGTGCCAGCAGCTTAGGGGCAGAATTGTATCAGCCCCAGCATTTT	CASSLGAELYQPQHF
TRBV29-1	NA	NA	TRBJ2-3	TGCAGCGTCGAAACAACCGGGACACCGACAGATACGCAGTATTTT	CSVETTGTPTDTQYF
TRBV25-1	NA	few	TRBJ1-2	TGTGCCAGCAGTGGCGGGAGCCAGGAAGGCTACACCTTC	CASSGGSQEGYTF
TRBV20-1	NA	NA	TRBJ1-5	TGCAGTGCCACGCCGGCGGGTCTTGGACGGCCCCAGCATTTT	CSATPAGLGRPQHF
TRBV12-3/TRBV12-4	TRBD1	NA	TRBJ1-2	TGTGCCAGCAGTGAACTGCAGGGGGAGGATGGCTACACCTTC	CASSELQGEDGYTF
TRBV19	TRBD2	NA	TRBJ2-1	TGTGCCAGTAGTCCTAGCGGCAACCGTATCAATGAGCAGTTCTTC	CASSPSGNRINEQFF
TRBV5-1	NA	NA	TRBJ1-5	TGCGCCAGCAGCTTGGCCGGGGAGGGCAATCAGCCCCAGCATTTT	CASSLAGEGNQPQHF
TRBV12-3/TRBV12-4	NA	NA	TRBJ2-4	TGTGCCAGCAGCTATGACAGGCTAGCCAAAAACATTCAGTACTTC	CASSYDRLAKNIQYF
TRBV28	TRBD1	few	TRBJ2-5	TGTGCCAGCAGTTCGAACCTGCCAGGGGGCCAAGAGACCCAGTACTTC	CASSSNLPGGQETQYF
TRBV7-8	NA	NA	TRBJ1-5	TGTGCCAGCAGCTTAAAGGGAGAGGCCACGCAGCCCCAGCATTTT	CASSLKGEATQPQHF
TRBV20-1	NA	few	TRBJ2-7	TGCAGTGCTAGAGATCCAGGTGGGCCAGGGAACCTCTACGAGCAGTACTTC	CSARDPGGPGNLYEQYF
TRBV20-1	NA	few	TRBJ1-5	TGCAGTGCTAAGTTTTCGGTCTTGGGCAATCAGCCCCAGCATTTT	CSAKFSVLGNQPQHF
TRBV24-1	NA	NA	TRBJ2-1	TGTGCCACCAGTGACCACTCGCGGGGGCTCGAGTGGCACGAGCAGTTCTTC	CATSDHSRGLEWHEQFF
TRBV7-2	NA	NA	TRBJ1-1	TGTGCCAGCAGCTCCAACCAGGGTCGAGCTTTCTTT	CASSSNQGRAFF
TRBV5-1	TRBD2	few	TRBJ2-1	TGCGCCAGCAGCTTGACCGGGACTAGCGGGATTGAGCAGTTCTTC	CASSLTGTSGIEQFF
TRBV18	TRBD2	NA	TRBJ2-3	TGTGCCAGCTCACCAACTAGCGGGGGCGAAATTCAAGATACGCAGTATTTT	CASSPTSGGEIQDTQYF
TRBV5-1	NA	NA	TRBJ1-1	TGCGCCAGCAGCTTGGGAGGGATCCGCACTGAAGCTTTCTTT	CASSLGGIRTEAFF
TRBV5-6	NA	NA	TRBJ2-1	TGTGCCAGCAGCTGGGCGGCAGCGGTTACCTACAATGAGCAGTTCTTC	CASSWAAAVTYNEQFF
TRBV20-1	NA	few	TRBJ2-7	TGCAGTGTCCAGAATAGGGGAAGGAAGTACTTC	CSVQNRGRKYF
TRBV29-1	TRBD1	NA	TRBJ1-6	TGCAGCGTTCGCGAGGGGGCCGTTAATTCACCCCTCCACTTT	CSVREGAVNSPLHF
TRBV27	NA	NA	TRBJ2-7	TGTGCCAGCAGTTTTAGGTCTAGCGAGCAGTACTTC	CASSFRSSEQYF
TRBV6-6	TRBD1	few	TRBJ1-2	TGTGCCAGCAGTAAACAGGGGAACGGCTACACCTTC	CASSKQGNGYTF
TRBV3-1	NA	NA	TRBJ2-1	TGTGCCAGCAGCCAAGAACAGGGGGGGCTAGGGGGGCAGTTCTTC	CASSQEQGGLGGQFF
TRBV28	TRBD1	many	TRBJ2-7	TGTGCCAGCAGTTTATTGAGGACAGGATCGACCTACGAGCAGTACTTC	CASSLLRTGSTYEQYF
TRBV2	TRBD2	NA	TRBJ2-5	TGTGCCAGCAGCCTCTCGCTAGCGGGAGTGCTCGAGACCCAGTACTTC	CASSLSLAGVLETQYF
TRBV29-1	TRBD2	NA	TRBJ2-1	TGCAGCGTTTCGGGAGGGCCCTACAATGAGCAGTTCTTC	CSVSGGPYNEQFF